The 8 T cell receptor beta chains presented below share a single source sample, sequenced in a study of yellow fever vaccine responses in identical twins. MiXCR was run by TCRdb on the RT-PCR reads, yielding one entry per CDR3 protein. The table records over 20,000 distinct CDR3 sequences, under 85% of them present only once. Sequenced here: T cells from blood (PBMCs), unsorted or a sorted subset (not recorded which), sampled before or after yellow fever vaccination (not recorded which). These receptors were collected from a woman between 18 and 29 years old who received the yellow fever vaccine.

This clonotype was seen a handful of times. V and J are TRBV29-1 and TRBJ1-5; 8 bases match TRBD1. This CDR3 has 13 residues. Trimming removed 6 bases from V and 4 bases from J; junction bases left unmatched: 5. Germline V gives CDR1 SQVTM, CDR2 ANQGSEA. This CDR3 is CSVGQGRNQPQHF. The CDR3 DNA is TGCAGCGTCGGACAGGGTCGTAATCAGCCCCAGCATTTT.

The chain uses TRBV4-3 and TRBJ2-1, with 14 bases matching TRBD2. This CDR3 contains 16 residues. V gave up 3 bases and J gave up 6 bases; unmatched junction bases: 4. In germline, CDR1 is LGHNA, CDR2 YSLEER. The CDR3 sequence: CASSHPGLAGGNEQFF. The CDR3 bases are TGCGCCAGCAGCCATCCTGGACTAGCGGGAGGCAATGAGCAGTTCTTC.

The chain couples TRBV27 to TRBJ2-1, with unresolved D. V gave up 5 bases and J gave up 7 bases, with 9 bases separating them. Germline V lookup: CDR1 MNHEY, CDR2 SMNVEV (reference sequence). This CDR3 is 12 amino acids long. CDR3 loop: CASSAYRNEQFF. For the CDR3, the DNA is TGTGCCAGCAGTGCATATAGAAATGAGCAGTTCTTC.

This rearrangement joins TRBV11-1 to TRBJ2-1; D is ambiguous. The CDR3 runs 15 residues. The V gene lost 3 bases and the J gene lost 0 bases, with 9 bases spanning the gap. Looked up from germline, CDR1 is SGHAT and CDR2 is FQDESV (reference sequence). The CDR3 coding sequence is TGTGCCAGCAGCTTTATGCCAGGCTCCTACAATGAGCAGTTCTTC. As protein: CASSFMPGSYNEQFF.

On this clonotype: One end of the junction does not line up with germline, which may come from a read error. V and J are TRBV5-8 and TRBJ1-4, with 9 bases aligning to TRBD1. CDR1 is SGHTS, CDR2 YDEGEE, per germline. This CDR3 has 15 residues. CDR3 in amino acids: CASSLGGTGREKLFF. As DNA, the CDR3 is TGTGCCAGCAGCTTGGGTGGGACAGGGCGTGAAAAACTGTTTTTC.

The chain couples TRBV6-5 to TRBJ1-5; D ambiguous. The CDR3 is 13 amino acids. Trimming removed 4 bases from V and 0 bases from J, with 4 bases in between. Germline V CDR1 and CDR2: MNHEY, SVGAGI. The CDR3 spells CASSSASNQPQHF. The DNA of the CDR3 is TGTGCCAGCAGTTCGGCTAGCAATCAGCCCCAGCATTTT.

The V gene is TRBV20-1, the J gene TRBJ1-5; 9 bases match TRBD1. V trimming: 6 bases; J trimming: 3 bases; junction bases outside the gene matches: 3. Germline V gene data show CDR1 as DFQATT and CDR2 as SNEGSKA (reference sequence). CDR3 length equals 13 residues. The CDR3 region has the DNA TGCAGTGCCCGGACAGGGGACAATCAGCCCCAGCATTTT. Protein sequence: CSARTGDNQPQHF.

This clonotype was counted a single time. The gene calls are TRBV10-3 and TRBJ1-2; 7 bases map to TRBD1. The V gene end was trimmed by 4 bases and the J gene end by 6 bases; junction bases not matched to a gene: 8. The CDR3 has 14 amino acids. Germline values: CDR1 ENHRY, CDR2 SYGVKD. The DNA of the CDR3 is TGTGCCATCAGTGGGCCCACAGGGGTGAATGGCTACACCTTC. Translating it yields CAISGPTGVNGYTF.